The clone carrying this T cell receptor (beta chain) was found many times. Its antigen remains unidentified. This sample was taken from a study of blood T cells in healthy people across ages. Primed by a sample-barcoded 5' primer and a J-beta primer mix, a second PCR proceeded for about 6 to 11 cycles. The template-switch adaptor, which had 12 random nucleotides, put a tag on each cDNA molecule. In TCRdb, the 5' RACE reads were re-called with MiXCR into one record per CDR3 protein. Of some 800,000 distinct CDR3 sequences in the sample, approximately 25% are singletons; the top ten hold 3.7%. General study results and limits: Expanded clonotype changes were possibly confounded by unknown donor CMV status.

The germline CDR1 and CDR2 sequences are MNHEY and SVGAGI. The CDR3 has 15 residues. Between the trimmed V and J ends, which lost 4 bases and 3 bases, there was a span of 13 bases. These same records also appear under a second study, on T cells of mothers and their children.

The chain has TRBV6-5 and TRBJ1-3; TRBD1 might be the D (5 bases). The clonotype comes from a boy aged 5-17 years in good health. The specimen sequenced was blood. CDR3 nucleotides: TGTGCCAGCAGTTCGGGACGGAATCATGGAAACACCATATATTTT. This gives the protein CASSSGRNHGNTIYF.